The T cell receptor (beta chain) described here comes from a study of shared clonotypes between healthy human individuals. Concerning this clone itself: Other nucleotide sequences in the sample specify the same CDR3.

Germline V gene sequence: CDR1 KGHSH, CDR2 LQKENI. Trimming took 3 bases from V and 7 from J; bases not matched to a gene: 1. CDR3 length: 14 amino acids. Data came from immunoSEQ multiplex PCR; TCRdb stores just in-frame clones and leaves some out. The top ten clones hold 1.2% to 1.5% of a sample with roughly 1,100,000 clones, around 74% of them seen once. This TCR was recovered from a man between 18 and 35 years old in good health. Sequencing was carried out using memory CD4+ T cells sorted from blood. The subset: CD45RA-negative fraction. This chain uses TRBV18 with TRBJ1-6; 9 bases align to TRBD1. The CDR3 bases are TGTGCCAGCTCACCGGGACAGGGAAATTCACCCCTCCACTTT. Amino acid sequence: CASSPGQGNSPLHF.